A selection of T cell receptor beta chains follows, all from one sample in a study of blood T cell repertoires in COVID-19. Assay used: immunoSEQ multiplex PCR; TCRdb lists only in-frame clones, some missing. The table shows about 270,000 clones, with approximately 86% occurring only once. Sequenced input: PBMCs or T cells enriched from blood (not recorded which). Receptor source: a woman in her twenties or thirties who had recovered from COVID-19. The CDR3 runs from the conserved cysteine through the conserved F or W. Fields, in order: clone size, V gene, D gene, J gene, CDR3 protein, CDR3 DNA. D genes are given only for firm matches. Only some rows state a clone size, as once, few, many or a class for expanded clones.

>-|TRBV4-1|TRBD2|TRBJ2-7
CASSQDMGGGYEQYF
TGCGCCAGCAGCCAAGATATGGGGGGGGGCTACGAGCAGTACTTC
>-|TRBV2|-|TRBJ1-5
CASSEEGMVVNQPQHF
TGTGCCAGCAGTGAGGAGGGAATGGTGGTCAATCAGCCCCAGCATTTT
>-|TRBV27|-|TRBJ2-3
CASSSGLPIQYF
TGTGCCAGCAGTTCGGGACTTCCGATCCAGTATTTT
>-|TRBV28|TRBD1|TRBJ1-2
CASSSGTGSYTF
TGTGCCAGCAGTTCGGGGACAGGTTCTTACACCTTC
>once|TRBV20-1|-|TRBJ2-7
CSARLVYEQYF
TGCAGTGCTAGGTTAGTCTACGAGCAGTACTTC
>-|TRBV7-3|-|TRBJ2-7
CASSARGRDEQYF
TGTGCCAGCAGCGCGAGGGGGAGGGACGAGCAGTACTTC
>-|TRBV9|-|TRBJ1-2
CASSVELWQGLNYGYTF
TGTGCCAGCAGCGTAGAGTTGTGGCAGGGCCTTAACTATGGCTACACCTTC
>-|TRBV2|TRBD1|TRBJ1-1
CASSELGTGGAGGTEAFF
TGTGCCAGCAGTGAGTTGGGGACAGGGGGCGCGGGTGGCACTGAAGCTTTCTTT
>-|TRBV19|-|TRBJ2-1
CASSPLSNEQFF
TGTGCCAGTAGTCCCCTTTCCAATGAGCAGTTCTTC
>-|TRBV20-1|-|TRBJ1-5
CSASSGQPQHF
TGCAGTGCTAGCTCGGGTCAGCCCCAGCATTTT
>-|TRBV4-1|-|TRBJ1-4
CASSRDPTGEKLFF
TGCGCCAGCAGCCGTGATCCCACGGGTGAAAAACTGTTTTTT
>-|TRBV19|-|TRBJ1-1
CASNSGYYTEAFF
TGTGCCAGTAACTCAGGCTACTACACTGAAGCTTTCTTT
>once|TRBV5-6|TRBD2|TRBJ2-1
CASSLGASGGQFF
TGTGCCAGCAGCTTGGGGGCTAGCGGTGGGCAGTTCTTC
>-|TRBV27|TRBD1|TRBJ1-1
CASSKTGGPTEAFF
TGTGCCAGCAGTAAAACAGGGGGCCCCACTGAAGCTTTCTTT
>once|TRBV9|TRBD2|TRBJ2-3
CASSAKKTGGGRVPTDTQYF
TGTGCCAGCAGCGCGAAGAAGACCGGCGGCGGGAGAGTCCCCACAGATACGCAGTATTTT
>-|TRBV5-1|TRBD1|TRBJ1-1
CASSWGQGGEAFF
TGCGCCAGCAGCTGGGGACAGGGTGGTGAAGCTTTCTTT
>-|TRBV2|TRBD1|TRBJ2-7
CASSELGQKQYF
TGTGCCAGCAGTGAATTGGGACAGAAACAGTACTTC
>-|TRBV28|-|TRBJ1-2
CASSLRVNYGYTF
TGTGCCAGCAGTTTGAGGGTCAATTATGGCTACACCTTC
>-|TRBV7-9|TRBD2|TRBJ2-7
CASSNYGLAVYEQYF
TGTGCCAGCAGCAACTATGGACTAGCGGTTTACGAGCAGTACTTC
>-|TRBV18|TRBD1|TRBJ2-3
CASSPLPGQGPTDTQYF
TGTGCCAGCTCACCACTTCCGGGACAGGGGCCCACAGATACGCAGTATTTT